These T cell receptor beta chains were read from a single sample in a study of monozygotic twins with inflammatory bowel disease. TCRdb re-called the 5' RACE reads and shows each CDR3 protein once, DNA omitted. Recorded here are 140,000 to 150,000 distinct CDR3 sequences; the top ten clones represent 0.95% to 1.5%. Material: blood. The receptors were sampled from a human donor with ulcerative colitis or Crohn's disease, or a healthy co-twin of an affected twin (not recorded which). Each CDR3 is given with its conserved first and last residue.

V	J	CDR3
TRBV3-1	TRBJ2-6	CASSQEASGANVLTF
TRBV7-2	TRBJ1-1	CASKDRGATEAFF
TRBV12-3/TRBV12-4	TRBJ1-5	CASSFQEGQPQHF
TRBV6-5	TRBJ2-1	CASSYTRRRNNEQFF
TRBV18	TRBJ1-1	CASSPKVGAAFF
TRBV7-9	TRBJ2-7	CASSASGRALYEQYF
TRBV27	TRBJ2-2	CASSFRLAGNTGELFF
TRBV7-2	TRBJ2-3	CASSSSGRAFGTDTQYF
TRBV6-1	TRBJ2-7	CASRQRTGPSSYEQYF
TRBV6-5	TRBJ2-1	CASSSPGQGVSGQFF
TRBV29-1	TRBJ2-7	CSVDGDSYEQYF
TRBV20-1	TRBJ2-7	CSARDVITGTGGDEQYF
TRBV5-1	TRBJ2-6	CASSPISPDREWANVLTF